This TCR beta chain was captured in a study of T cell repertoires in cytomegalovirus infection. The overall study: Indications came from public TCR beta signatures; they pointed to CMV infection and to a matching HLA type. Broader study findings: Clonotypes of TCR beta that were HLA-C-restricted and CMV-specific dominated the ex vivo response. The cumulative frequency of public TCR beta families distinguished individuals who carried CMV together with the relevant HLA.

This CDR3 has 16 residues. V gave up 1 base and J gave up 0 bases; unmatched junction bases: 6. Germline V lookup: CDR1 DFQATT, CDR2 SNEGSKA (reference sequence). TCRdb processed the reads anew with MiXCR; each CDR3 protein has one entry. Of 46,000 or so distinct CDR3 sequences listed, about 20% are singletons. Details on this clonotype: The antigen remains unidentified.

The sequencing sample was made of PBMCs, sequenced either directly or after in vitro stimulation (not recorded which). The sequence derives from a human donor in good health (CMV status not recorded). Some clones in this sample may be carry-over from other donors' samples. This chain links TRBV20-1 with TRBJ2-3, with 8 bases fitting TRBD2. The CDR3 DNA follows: TGCAGTGCTAGAGTGACCACTAGCGGAAGCACAGATACGCAGTATTTT. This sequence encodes CSARVTTSGSTDTQYF.